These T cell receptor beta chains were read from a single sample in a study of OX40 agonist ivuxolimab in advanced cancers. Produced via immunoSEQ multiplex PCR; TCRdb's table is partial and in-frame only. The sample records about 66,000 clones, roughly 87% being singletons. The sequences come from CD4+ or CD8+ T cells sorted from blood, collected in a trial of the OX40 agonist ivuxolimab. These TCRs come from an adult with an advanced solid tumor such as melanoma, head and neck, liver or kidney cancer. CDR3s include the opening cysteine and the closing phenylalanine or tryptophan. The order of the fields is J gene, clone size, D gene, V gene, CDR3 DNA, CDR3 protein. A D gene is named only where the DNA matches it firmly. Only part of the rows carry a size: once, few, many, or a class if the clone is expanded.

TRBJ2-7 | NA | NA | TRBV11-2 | TGTGCCAGCAGCTTTTCGGACACGACCTACGAGCAGTACTTC | CASSFSDTTYEQYF
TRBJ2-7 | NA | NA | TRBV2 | TGTGCCAGCGGGGGACTGACCTACGAGCAGTACTTC | CASGGLTYEQYF
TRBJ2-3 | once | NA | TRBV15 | TGTGCCACCAGCAGAGCCCGAGGGGGGCTCACAGATACGCAGTATTTT | CATSRARGGLTDTQYF
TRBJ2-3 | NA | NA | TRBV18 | TGTGCCAGCTCACCGACCAGCACAGATACGCAGTATTTT | CASSPTSTDTQYF
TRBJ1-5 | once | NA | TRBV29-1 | TGCAGCACGTCGAGGGGTGCTAATCAGCCCCAGCATTTT | CSTSRGANQPQHF
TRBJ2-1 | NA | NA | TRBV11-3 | TGTGCCAGCAGCTTAGCCGAGGGTTCCTACAATGAGCAGTTCTTC | CASSLAEGSYNEQFF
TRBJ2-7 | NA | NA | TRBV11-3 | TGTGCCAGCGGAGAGCAGTACTTC | CASGEQYF
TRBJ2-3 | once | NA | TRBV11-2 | TGTGCCAGCAGCTTGGGTGGCAGCACAGATACGCAGTATTTT | CASSLGGSTDTQYF
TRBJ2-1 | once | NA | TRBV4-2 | TGTGCCAGCAGCCAAGAAGCGTCCTCCTACAATGAGCAGTTCTTC | CASSQEASSYNEQFF
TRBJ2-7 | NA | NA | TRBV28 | TGTGCCAGCAGGCTGGGACGGGGAGTCTACGAGCAGTACTTC | CASRLGRGVYEQYF
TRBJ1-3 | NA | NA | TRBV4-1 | TGCGCCAGCAGCCTCAGGGATTCTGGAAACACCATATATTTT | CASSLRDSGNTIYF
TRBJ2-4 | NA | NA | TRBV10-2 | TGCGCCAGCAGTGTGGGGGAAAACATTCAGTACTTC | CASSVGENIQYF
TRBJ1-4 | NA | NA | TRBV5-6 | TGTGCCAGCAGCGATTACAGTAGGGAAAAACTGTTTTTT | CASSDYSREKLFF
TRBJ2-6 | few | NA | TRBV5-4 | TGTGCCAGCCACGGAACAGGGACGCTGACTTTC | CASHGTGTLTF
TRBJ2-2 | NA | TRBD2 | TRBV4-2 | TGTGCCAGCAGCCAAGATATGGACAAGCGGGAGCCCGGGGAGCTGTTTTTT | CASSQDMDKREPGELFF
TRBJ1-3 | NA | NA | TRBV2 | TGTGCCAGCAGTGAAGCGGCAGGAGCGGGAAACACCATATATTTT | CASSEAAGAGNTIYF
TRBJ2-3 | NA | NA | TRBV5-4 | TGTGCCAGCAGCTTGGGCGGAATCGACACAGATACGCAGTATTTT | CASSLGGIDTDTQYF
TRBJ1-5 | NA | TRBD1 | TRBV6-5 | TGTGCCAGCAGGAGACAGGGAAGTCAGCCCCAGCATTTT | CASRRQGSQPQHF
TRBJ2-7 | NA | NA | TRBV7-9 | TGTGCCAGCAGCTTGCTAGCGCAGTCGGAGCAGTACTTC | CASSLLAQSEQYF
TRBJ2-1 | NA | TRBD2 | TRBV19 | TGTGCCAGTAGCCGCAGAGGGACTAGCGGGAGGGGGGAGAATGAGCAGTTCTTC | CASSRRGTSGRGENEQFF
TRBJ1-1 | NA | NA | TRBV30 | TGTGCCTGGAGTCGGGGGGTGGGCACTGAAGCTTTCTTT | CAWSRGVGTEAFF
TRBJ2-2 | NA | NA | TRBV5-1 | TGCGCCAGCAGCTTGACCCAGGGTGGCACCGGGGAGCTGTTTTTT | CASSLTQGGTGELFF
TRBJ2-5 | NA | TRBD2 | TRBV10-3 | TGTGCCAGCGCCCTTAAGGCGGGAGAGACACAAGAGACCCAGTACTTC | CASALKAGETQETQYF
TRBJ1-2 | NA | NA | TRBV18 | TGTGCCAGCTCACCTACCGGGGCTAACTATGGCTACACCTTC | CASSPTGANYGYTF
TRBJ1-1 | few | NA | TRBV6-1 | TGTGCCAGCAGTGAAGACGGTGAAGCTTTCTTT | CASSEDGEAFF
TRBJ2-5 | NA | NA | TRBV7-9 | TGTGCCAGCACCACGATGGGGACGAACAAAGAGACCCAGTACTTC | CASTTMGTNKETQYF
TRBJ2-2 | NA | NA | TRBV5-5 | TGTGCCAGCAGCTTAACAGGGGAGGACACCGGGGAGCTGTTTTTT | CASSLTGEDTGELFF
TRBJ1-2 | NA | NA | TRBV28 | TGTGCCAGCAGTTTCCGGGGGCTAGCCGCTAACTATGGCTACACCTTC | CASSFRGLAANYGYTF
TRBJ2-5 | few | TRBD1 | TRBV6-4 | TGTGCCAGCAGTGACCCCCCGGGACAGCCGTACCAAGAGACCCAGTACTTC | CASSDPPGQPYQETQYF
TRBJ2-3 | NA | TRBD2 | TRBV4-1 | TGCGCCAGCAGCCAAGATTACCTAGCGGGACAATACACAGATACGCAGTATTTT | CASSQDYLAGQYTDTQYF
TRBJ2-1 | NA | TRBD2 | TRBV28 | TGTGCCAGCAGTTCGTTAGCGGGCGGCTACAATGAGCAGTTCTTC | CASSSLAGGYNEQFF
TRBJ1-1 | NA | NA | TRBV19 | TGTACCAGTAGTCTCCGGGGGCGGTCCACTGAAGCTTTCTTT | CTSSLRGRSTEAFF
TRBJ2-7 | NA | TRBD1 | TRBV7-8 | TGTGCCAGCAGCTTGACAGGGGGCGAGCAGTACTTC | CASSLTGGEQYF
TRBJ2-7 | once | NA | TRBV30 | TGTGCCTGGAGTAAAGGCAGGGTCTACGAGCAGTACTTC | CAWSKGRVYEQYF
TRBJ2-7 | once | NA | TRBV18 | TGTGCCAGCTCACCCCCTGCCGGGGTGGGCTACGAGCAGTACTTC | CASSPPAGVGYEQYF
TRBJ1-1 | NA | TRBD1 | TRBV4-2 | TGTGCCAGCAGCCCACGGACAGGGATGAACACTGAAGCTTTCTTT | CASSPRTGMNTEAFF
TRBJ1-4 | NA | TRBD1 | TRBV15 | TGTGCCACCAGCAGAGGGACAGGGACCGAAGAAAAACTGTTTTTT | CATSRGTGTEEKLFF
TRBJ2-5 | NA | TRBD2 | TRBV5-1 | TGCGCCAGCAGCCTGGTGGCGGGAGAAGAGACCCAGTACTTC | CASSLVAGEETQYF
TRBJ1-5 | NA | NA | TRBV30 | TGTGCCTGGAGCCCCGGACAGTTGGAGGTTCAGCCCCAGCATTTT | CAWSPGQLEVQPQHF
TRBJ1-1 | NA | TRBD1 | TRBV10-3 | TGTGCCATCGGGACAGAAATGAACACTGAAGCTTTCTTT | CAIGTEMNTEAFF
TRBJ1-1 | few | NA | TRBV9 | TGTGCCAGCAGCGTATCGGTCGCCCCGGACACTGAAGCTTTCTTT | CASSVSVAPDTEAFF
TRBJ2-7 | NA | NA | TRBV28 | TGTGCCAGCAGCTCCACCTACTACGAGCAGTACTTC | CASSSTYYEQYF
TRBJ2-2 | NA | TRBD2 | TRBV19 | TGTGCCAGTAGTATCGGGGGGAGCACCGGGGAGCTGTTTTTT | CASSIGGSTGELFF
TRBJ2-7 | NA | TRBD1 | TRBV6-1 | TGTGCCAGCAAATCCGGGACAGGGGCCTACGAGCAGTACTTC | CASKSGTGAYEQYF
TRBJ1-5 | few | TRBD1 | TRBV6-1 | TGTGCCAGCAGCGACAGGGGGAGCAATCAGCCCCAGCATTTT | CASSDRGSNQPQHF
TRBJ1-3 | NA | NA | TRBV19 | TGTGCCAGTAGTATATCTACCAACTCTGGAAACACCATATATTTT | CASSISTNSGNTIYF